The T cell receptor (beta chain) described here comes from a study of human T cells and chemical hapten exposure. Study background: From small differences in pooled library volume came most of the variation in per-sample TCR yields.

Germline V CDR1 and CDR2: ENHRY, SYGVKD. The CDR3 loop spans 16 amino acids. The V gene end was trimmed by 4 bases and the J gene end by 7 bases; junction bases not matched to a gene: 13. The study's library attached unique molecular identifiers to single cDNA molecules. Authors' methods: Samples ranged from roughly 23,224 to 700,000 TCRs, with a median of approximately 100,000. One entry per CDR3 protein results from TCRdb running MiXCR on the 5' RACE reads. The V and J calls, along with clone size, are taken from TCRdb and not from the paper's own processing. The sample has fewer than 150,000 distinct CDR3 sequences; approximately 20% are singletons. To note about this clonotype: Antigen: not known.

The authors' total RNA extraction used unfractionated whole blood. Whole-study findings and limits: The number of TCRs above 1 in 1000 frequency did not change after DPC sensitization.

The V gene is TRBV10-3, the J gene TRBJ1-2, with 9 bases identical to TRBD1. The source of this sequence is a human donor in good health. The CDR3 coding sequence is TGTGCCATCAGTGTTGGGACAGGGAGCACATCGGGTGGCTACACCTTC. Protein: CAISVGTGSTSGGYTF.